The rows below give T cell receptor beta chains drawn from one sample of a study of blood T cell repertoires in COVID-19. Some clones are missing from TCRdb's copy, which holds only in-frame ones; the method was immunoSEQ multiplex PCR. The sample has around 200,000 clones; about 86% are singletons. Sequencing was done on a sample of PBMCs or T cells enriched from blood (not recorded which). Every receptor here comes from a woman aged 25 to 45 who had been exposed to COVID-19. Both conserved end residues are part of each CDR3. D genes are given only for firm matches.

TRBV5-1	NA	TRBJ2-1	TGCGCCAGCAGCTTGAGAGGAGAGCAGTTCTTC	CASSLRGEQFF
TRBV2	NA	TRBJ2-7	TGTGCCAGCAGTGAAAGGGGGGAGCAGTACTTC	CASSERGEQYF
TRBV5-1	NA	TRBJ2-7	TGCGCCAGCAGCAAGAGCTCCTACGAGCAGTACTTC	CASSKSSYEQYF
TRBV5-1	NA	TRBJ2-5	TGCGCCAGCAGCAGTCAAGCGGTACAAGAGACCCAGTACTTC	CASSSQAVQETQYF
TRBV13	TRBD2	TRBJ2-3	TGTGCCAGCCGGGGCCTGCGGGGGGGCTCCCCCACAGATACGCAGTATTTT	CASRGLRGGSPTDTQYF
TRBV7-9	NA	TRBJ1-3	TGTGCCAGCAGCCTCTTCAGGTCATTATCTGGAAACACCATATATTTT	CASSLFRSLSGNTIYF
TRBV7-9	NA	TRBJ1-3	TGTGCCAGCAGCCCAGGGTCCCCGGGAGACCTAGGAAACACCATATATTTT	CASSPGSPGDLGNTIYF
TRBV9	TRBD1	TRBJ2-3	TGTGCCAGCAGCCTGACAGGGGGCTTCACAGATACGCAGTATTTT	CASSLTGGFTDTQYF
TRBV6-5	NA	TRBJ1-1	TGTGCCAGCAGTTACTGGGGGGATATGAACACTGAAGCTTTCTTT	CASSYWGDMNTEAFF
TRBV9	NA	TRBJ1-5	TGTGCCAGCAGCGCTTACAGGGAGGGGCAGCCCCAGCATTTT	CASSAYREGQPQHF
TRBV10-1	NA	TRBJ1-1	TGCGCCAGCAGTGAAAAGGCAGGGAATCTTTATGAAGCTTTCTTT	CASSEKAGNLYEAFF
TRBV7-6	TRBD2	TRBJ2-3	TGTGCCAGCAGCTTAAGCGGGGGGGACACAGATACGCAGTATTTT	CASSLSGGDTDTQYF
TRBV27	NA	TRBJ2-7	TGTGCCAGCAGTTTGGGAGACAGGCCCTACGAGCAGTACTTC	CASSLGDRPYEQYF
TRBV7-2	TRBD2	TRBJ2-7	TGTGCCAGCAGCCAACCCACAGGACTAGTATCCGTCGAGCAGTACTTC	CASSQPTGLVSVEQYF
TRBV9	TRBD1	TRBJ1-1	TGTGCCAGCAGCGTAGGGGGGACAGGGCTCAGTGAAGCTTTCTTT	CASSVGGTGLSEAFF
TRBV19	NA	TRBJ1-3	TGTGCCAGTAGTATTGCAGTCGCCTCTGGAAACACCATATATTTT	CASSIAVASGNTIYF
TRBV27	TRBD1	TRBJ1-5	TGTGCCAGCAGTTTCGCCCCGGGACAGCCGTCCCAGCATTTT	CASSFAPGQPSQHF
TRBV10-3	NA	TRBJ1-3	TGTGCCATCAGTGAGGGGGCGGGGGCAGCTGGAAACACCATATATTTT	CAISEGAGAAGNTIYF
TRBV5-1	TRBD2	TRBJ2-2	TGCGCCAGCAGCTGGACTAGCGGGGAGGCCGGGGAGCTGTTTTTT	CASSWTSGEAGELFF
TRBV7-8	TRBD1	TRBJ2-7	TGTGCCAGCAGCTTAGCCGGGACAGGGGCCTACGAGCAGTACTTC	CASSLAGTGAYEQYF
TRBV10-3	NA	TRBJ1-3	TGTGCCATCAGCCGCGGGGAGGGGGCTGGAAACACCATATATTTT	CAISRGEGAGNTIYF
TRBV12-3/TRBV12-4	NA	TRBJ2-5	TGTGCCAGCAGCTTAAGGGGCCGGGAGACCCAGTACTTC	CASSLRGRETQYF
TRBV10-2	NA	TRBJ1-2	TGCGCCAGCAGTGAGCAGGGTGGCTATGGCTACACCTTC	CASSEQGGYGYTF